The clone carrying this TCR beta chain was recorded a few times. The antigen remains unidentified. The data were taken from a study of CD8 T cells in ankylosing spondylitis. General study findings and limits: A TCR beta motif made of about 8 highly homologous variants seemed typical of ankylosing spondylitis blood.

V was pared by 0 bases and J by 1 base, with 11 bases between. CDR1 and CDR2 (germline): ENHRY, SYGVKD. The CDR3 consists of 16 residues. It was by quantitative 5'-RACE with molecular barcodes that TCR beta libraries were made. TCRdb re-analysed the 5' RACE reads in MiXCR, keeping a single row per CDR3 protein. The sample carries fewer than 250,000 distinct CDR3 sequences, over 9.5% recorded once. Specimen: blood, either unsorted or a sorted T cell fraction (not recorded which). This TCR was sampled from a male donor with ankylosing spondylitis or in good health (not recorded which). J is TRBJ2-3 and V is TRBV10-3; D could derive from TRBD1 or TRBD2 (5 bases each). Written as DNA, the CDR3 is TGTGCCATCAGTGAGTCAGGGGAGTACGGCACAGATACGCAGTATTTT. The encoded protein is CAISESGEYGTDTQYF.